These T cell receptor beta chains were read from a single sample in a study of T cell responses to AZD1222 COVID-19 vaccine. Generated by immunoSEQ multiplex PCR, the TCRdb table keeps only in-frame clones and is missing some. Among more than 95,000 clones, 70% to 90% were seen once, and the ten largest hold around a quarter. Source: peripheral blood, taken on day 0 of AZD1222 vaccination. These receptors came from an adult in good health. Both conserved end residues are part of each CDR3. D genes are given only for firm matches. Expanded clones are given a class, and other clones once, few, many or no size at all.

abundance	d_gene	v_gene	j_gene	CDR3aa	CDR3nt
once	TRBD1	TRBV9	TRBJ1-2	CASSVEGRGTLGYGYTF	TGTGCCAGCAGCGTAGAAGGCAGGGGGACCCTCGGCTATGGCTACACCTTC
.	.	TRBV14	TRBJ1-6	CASSHRTPSGNSPLHF	TGTGCCAGCAGCCACCGGACACCTTCGGGTAATTCACCCCTCCACTTT
.	TRBD2	TRBV4-3	TRBJ2-1	CASSQEGPSGLISYNEQFF	TGCGCCAGCAGCCAAGAGGGGCCTAGCGGGCTGATCTCCTACAATGAGCAGTTCTTC
.	.	TRBV2	TRBJ1-4	CASTQRETNEKLFF	TGTGCCAGCACCCAAAGGGAAACTAATGAAAAACTGTTTTTT
once	TRBD2	TRBV6-4	TRBJ2-1	CASSVLLAGHNEQFF	TGTGCCAGCAGTGTTTTACTAGCGGGCCACAATGAGCAGTTCTTC
.	.	TRBV19	TRBJ1-1	CASKGWRVTEAFF	TGTGCCAGTAAGGGGTGGAGAGTGACTGAAGCTTTCTTT
.	.	TRBV12-3/TRBV12-4	TRBJ1-1	CASSLREGTEAFF	TGTGCCAGCAGTTTGAGGGAGGGGACTGAAGCTTTCTTT
.	.	TRBV7-9	TRBJ2-5	CASSPGSVGETQYF	TGTGCCAGCAGCCCAGGGTCAGTAGGAGAGACCCAGTACTTC
once	.	TRBV20-1	TRBJ2-5	CSASTSGETQYF	TGCAGTGCTAGTACCTCGGGGGAGACCCAGTACTTC
.	.	TRBV6-5	TRBJ1-2	CASSYIGGQFYGYTF	TGTGCCAGCAGTTACATCGGGGGGCAATTCTATGGCTACACCTTC
.	.	TRBV7-9	TRBJ2-7	CASSLSGVSYEQYF	TGTGCCAGCAGCTTATCAGGGGTCTCCTACGAGCAGTACTTC
.	.	TRBV10-3	TRBJ2-7	CAISESKGLFSYEQYF	TGTGCCATCAGTGAGTCGAAGGGTCTCTTCTCCTACGAGCAGTACTTC
.	.	TRBV11-2	TRBJ1-2	CASSPTTANYGYTF	TGTGCCAGCAGCCCAACGACAGCCAACTATGGCTACACCTTC
.	TRBD2	TRBV25-1	TRBJ2-5	CASSELGLAQETQYF	TGTGCCAGCAGTGAACTGGGACTAGCTCAAGAGACCCAGTACTTC
few	.	TRBV29-1	TRBJ2-1	CSVVDFYNEQFF	TGCAGCGTTGTCGACTTCTACAATGAGCAGTTCTTC
.	TRBD1	TRBV6-2/TRBV6-3	TRBJ1-1	CASSYGQGTEAFF	TGTGCCAGCAGTTACGGACAGGGAACTGAAGCTTTCTTT
.	.	TRBV5-1	TRBJ2-5	CASSYTGAQETQYF	TGCGCCAGCAGCTATACGGGAGCTCAAGAAACCCAGTACTTC
.	.	TRBV5-1	TRBJ1-1	CASSSGGAVGAEAFF	TGCGCCAGCAGCTCGGGAGGGGCCGTAGGCGCTGAAGCTTTCTTT
.	TRBD1	TRBV30	TRBJ2-7	CACGTASTQQYF	TGTGCCTGCGGGACAGCTAGTACGCAGCAGTACTTC
.	TRBD1	TRBV5-1	TRBJ1-2	CASSSGQGGGYTF	TGCGCCAGCAGTTCGGGACAGGGTGGTGGCTACACCTTC
.	TRBD2	TRBV6-1	TRBJ2-1	CASSESGGEPTDEQFF	TGTGCCAGCAGCGAAAGCGGGGGGGAGCCTACAGATGAGCAGTTCTTC
.	.	TRBV7-9	TRBJ1-2	CASSLFLTNGLNYGYTF	TGTGCCAGCAGCTTATTCTTAACAAATGGTTTAAACTATGGCTACACCTTC
.	.	TRBV11-1	TRBJ2-7	CASSLDLAAYEQYF	TGTGCCAGCAGCTTAGATCTTGCGGCCTACGAGCAGTACTTC
.	TRBD1	TRBV6-2/TRBV6-3	TRBJ1-4	CASSPDRVGEKLFF	TGTGCCAGCAGCCCGGACAGGGTTGGTGAAAAACTGTTTTTT
.	TRBD2	TRBV9	TRBJ2-5	CASSPSGTQETQYF	TGTGCCAGCAGCCCGAGCGGGACTCAAGAGACCCAGTACTTC
.	TRBD1	TRBV30	TRBJ2-7	CAWSASDRGLRSSYEQYF	TGTGCCTGGAGTGCCTCGGACAGGGGGCTTAGGAGCTCCTACGAGCAGTACTTC
.	.	TRBV7-2	TRBJ1-1	CASSLEPNRAEAFF	TGTGCCAGCAGCTTAGAACCGAACCGCGCTGAAGCTTTCTTT
.	TRBD1	TRBV5-1	TRBJ2-5	CASSLGWGQGGETQYF	TGCGCCAGCAGCTTGGGCTGGGGACAGGGCGGGGAGACCCAGTACTTC
once	.	TRBV5-6	TRBJ1-3	CASSFRLRGRNTIYF	TGTGCCAGCAGCTTCAGGTTGAGGGGGAGAAACACCATATATTTT
.	TRBD1	TRBV20-1	TRBJ1-6	CSASRAGGGSPLHF	TGCAGTGCTAGTCGGGCAGGGGGAGGTTCACCCCTCCACTTT
.	.	TRBV7-2	TRBJ1-4	CASSTRGPYEKLFF	TGTGCCAGCAGCACGCGGGGACCCTACGAAAAACTGTTTTTT
.	TRBD2	TRBV6-5	TRBJ2-7	CASSYSGGVIYYEQYF	TGTGCCAGCAGTTACTCCGGGGGGGTGATATACTACGAGCAGTACTTC
.	TRBD1	TRBV14	TRBJ1-1	CASSPSGTGPRALKAFF	TGTGCCAGCAGCCCTTCCGGGACAGGGCCGAGGGCGCTGAAAGCTTTCTTT
.	.	TRBV15	TRBJ1-1	CATSRGRGMNTEAFF	TGTGCCACCAGCAGAGGACGGGGCATGAACACTGAAGCTTTCTTT
.	.	TRBV7-9	TRBJ2-2	CASSWTRTNTGELFF	TGTGCCAGCAGCTGGACACGTACCAACACCGGGGAGCTGTTTTTT
once	.	TRBV3-1/TRBV3-2	TRBJ1-3	CASSQGGSRGSGNTIYF	TGTGCCAGCAGCCAAGGGGGGTCGAGGGGCTCTGGAAACACCATATATTTT
.	.	TRBV9	TRBJ1-3	CASSGGSLGFTTNTIYF	TGTGCCAGCAGCGGCGGTTCTCTCGGGTTCACCACAAACACCATATATTTT
.	.	TRBV9	TRBJ2-3	CASSDSPGSTDTQYF	TGTGCCAGCAGCGACTCCCCGGGGAGCACAGATACGCAGTATTTT
.	.	TRBV7-2	TRBJ1-3	CASSPWDFPGNTIYF	TGTGCCAGCAGCCCCTGGGACTTCCCTGGAAACACCATATATTTT
.	.	TRBV6-5	TRBJ2-7	CASSYRGSYEQYF	TGTGCCAGCAGTTATCGGGGCTCCTACGAGCAGTACTTC
.	.	TRBV7-8	TRBJ1-2	CASSLTGEGYGYTF	TGTGCCAGCAGCTTAACAGGAGAGGGCTATGGCTACACCTTC
.	TRBD1	TRBV7-2	TRBJ1-5	CASSWDRGVNQPQHF	TGTGCCAGCAGCTGGGACAGGGGGGTGAATCAGCCCCAGCATTTT
.	TRBD1	TRBV28	TRBJ1-1	CASRSGQGVNTEAFF	TGTGCCAGCAGGTCAGGACAGGGAGTCAACACTGAAGCTTTCTTT
.	.	TRBV18	TRBJ2-3	CASSPTANGDTQYF	TGTGCCAGCTCACCAACAGCGAATGGGGATACGCAGTATTTT
.	.	TRBV14	TRBJ1-1	CASSQLRRTEAFF	TGTGCCAGCAGCCAACTTAGGCGAACTGAAGCTTTCTTT
.	TRBD1	TRBV5-1	TRBJ2-7	CASSTGQGVIEQYF	TGCGCCAGCAGCACCGGACAGGGGGTAATCGAGCAGTACTTC
.	.	TRBV6-5	TRBJ1-5	CASRAPGGSNQPQHF	TGTGCCAGCAGGGCCCCGGGCGGAAGCAATCAGCCCCAGCATTTT
.	.	TRBV10-3	TRBJ2-7	CAISARELYEQYF	TGTGCCATCAGTGCGAGGGAACTCTACGAGCAGTACTTC
.	TRBD1	TRBV5-6	TRBJ1-6	CASSLGQRDSPLHF	TGTGCCAGCAGCCTGGGACAGAGAGATTCACCCCTCCACTTT
few	.	TRBV5-4	TRBJ2-2	CASSLDKGELFF	TGTGCCAGCAGCTTGGACAAGGGGGAGCTGTTTTTT
.	TRBD1	TRBV18	TRBJ1-1	CASSPTGDDTEAFF	TGTGCCAGCTCACCGACAGGGGATGACACTGAAGCTTTCTTT
.	TRBD2	TRBV19	TRBJ2-7	CASSSTSGTFYEQYF	TGTGCCAGTAGCTCCACTAGCGGGACTTTTTACGAGCAGTACTTC
.	TRBD2	TRBV9	TRBJ2-2	CASSVAGTSGGINTGELFF	TGTGCCAGCAGCGTGGCCGGGACTAGCGGGGGGATTAACACCGGGGAGCTGTTTTTT
.	.	TRBV27	TRBJ2-1	CASSPSPYNEQFF	TGTGCCAGCAGTCCATCCCCCTACAATGAGCAGTTCTTC
.	TRBD1	TRBV7-9	TRBJ1-2	CASSSPDRGGGYTF	TGTGCCAGCAGCTCCCCGGACAGGGGAGGAGGCTACACCTTC